One TCR beta chain is described in this entry. Its antigen remains unidentified. CDR3 length equals 14 residues. Germline CDR1 SGHNT, CDR2 YYREEE (reference sequence). V was shortened by 1 base and J by 3 bases, with 7 bases between the two germline ends. Sequencing was performed with immunoSEQ multiplex PCR; in TCRdb, only in-frame clones are kept and a portion is missing. Of roughly 97,000 clones listed, over 90% are singletons. This specimen belongs to a study of siplizumab effects on memory and regulatory T cells. Study-wide results and limits: Treg origin accounted for an average of 68.8% of mappable alloreactive CD4+ clones with siplizumab and approximately 25% in controls. The majority of clones, roughly 75-95% of proliferating CD4+ or CD8+ clones, lacked an assignable naive or memory phenotype. The mapping of alloreactive clones to unstimulated subsets covered only a minor fraction of them.

The sequencing input was Tregs sorted from blood. V gene TRBV5-4 combines with J gene TRBJ2-2; D assignment may be TRBD1 or TRBD2 (5 bases each). This TCR came from a human donor in good health. The CDR3 nucleotides read TGTGCCAGCAGCTTGCAGGGAGACACCGGGGAGCTGTTTTTT. It translates to CASSLQGDTGELFF.